This entry describes one TCR beta chain. Measured with immunoSEQ multiplex PCR; TCRdb has only the in-frame clones, and not every one. Among under 200,000 clones, 70% to 90% were seen once, and the ten largest hold approximately 0.8%. This sample was included in a study of blood T cell repertoires in COVID-19. The length of the CDR3 is 14 residues. CDR1 is MNHEY, CDR2 SVGAGI, per germline. Trimming shortened V by 8 bases and J by 2 bases, and 15 bases separated the two germline ends. The sequenced sample was PBMCs or T cells enriched from blood (not recorded which). This chain connects TRBV6-5 to TRBJ1-2; D might be TRBD1 (6 bases). The sequence came from a young woman who had recovered from COVID-19. CDR3 residues: CASRPTGVNYGYTF. As DNA, the CDR3 is TGTGCCAGCCGGCCGACAGGAGTGAACTATGGCTACACCTTC.